The 8 T cell receptor beta chains given below trace back to one sample, sequenced in a study of blood T cell repertoires in COVID-19. TCRdb keeps only in-frame clones here, not all; method: immunoSEQ multiplex PCR. The sample gives around 260,000 clones, 86% of which show up once; about 3% is in the top ten. What was sequenced was peripheral blood. Every receptor here comes from a woman aged 25-40 years with active or convalescent COVID-19.

The J gene is TRBJ2-5, the V gene TRBV7-2; D uncertain. Trimming pared 5 bases from V and 2 bases from J, leaving 9 bases between. CDR1 is SGHTA and CDR2 is FQGNSA in the germline V gene. The CDR3 is 13 residues long. The DNA of the CDR3 is TGTGCCAGCAGCCCCGGGTCTCAAGAGACCCAGTACTTC. As protein: CASSPGSQETQYF.

The chain recombines TRBV5-1 with TRBJ2-5, with no clear D. Germline CDR1 reads SGHRS; CDR2 reads YFSETQ. The ends were cut back, 0 bases at V and 5 bases at J, with 11 bases in the middle. This CDR3 has 14 residues. This CDR3 is CASSLDPRLETQYF. CDR3 bases: TGCGCCAGCAGCTTGGATCCTCGTTTGGAGACCCAGTACTTC.

The rearrangement links TRBV5-1 to TRBJ1-2; 9 bases match TRBD1. From germline, CDR1 is SGHRS and CDR2 YFSETQ. The CDR3 totals 16 residues. V was pared by 3 bases and J by 5 bases, with 11 bases of the junction left unmatched. CDR3 nucleotides: TGCGCCAGCAGCTCCAGCACCGGGACAGGGCGGTATGGCTACACCTTC. It specifies CASSSSTGTGRYGYTF. The whole variable domain, remainder taken from reference TRBV5-1 and TRBJ1-2, is KAGVTQTPRYLIKTRGQQVTLSCSPISGHRSVSWYQQTPGQGLQFLFEYFSETQRNKGNFPGRFSGRQFSNSRSEMNVSTLELGDSALYLCASSSSTGTGRYGYTFGSGTRLTVV.

The chain combines TRBV4-3 with TRBJ2-2; the match to TRBD2 covers 7 bases. V shed 0 bases and J 3 bases; nucleotides not matched to a gene: 10. Germline V lookup: CDR1 LGHNA, CDR2 YSLEER. The CDR3 sequence is 18 residues long. The chain's CDR3 is CASSQDRSGGTDTGELFF. The CDR3 nucleotides read TGCGCCAGCAGCCAAGATCGGTCCGGGGGGACCGACACCGGGGAGCTGTTTTTT.

V and J are TRBV3-1 (or the pseudogene TRBV3-2) and TRBJ1-1; 7 positions agree with TRBD1. CDR1 and CDR2 (germline): LGHDT, YNNKEL (reference sequence). CDR3 size: 12 residues. The J segment lost 8 bases and the V segment lost 4 bases, leaving 4 bases of the junction unmatched. CDR3 DNA: TGTGCCAGCAGCCTCTGGACAGGAGAAGCTTTCTTT. Translating it yields CASSLWTGEAFF.

The chain carries TRBV7-8 and TRBJ2-3, with D tentatively TRBD2 (6 bases). This CDR3 has 16 amino acids. Germline V gene lookup returns CDR1 SGHVS and CDR2 FQNEAQ. The V and J ends lost 5 bases and 1 base respectively, with 16 bases between them. CDR3 in amino acids: CASSGLGLAGTDTQYF. The DNA for the CDR3 is TGTGCCAGCAGCGGACTGGGACTGGCAGGCACAGATACGCAGTATTTT.

This chain uses TRBV18 with TRBJ2-3; possibly TRBD2 for D (5 bases). V shed 3 bases and J shed 6 bases, with 16 bases lying between them. This CDR3 is 15 amino acids long. Germline CDR1 reads KGHSH; CDR2 reads LQKENI. The CDR3 DNA sequence: TGTGCCAGCTCACCGCGGGCTACACCTGAGGATACGCAGTATTTT. It specifies CASSPRATPEDTQYF.

This clone is a singleton in its sample. The genes are TRBV6-2 or TRBV6-3 and TRBJ2-7; a weak D match, TRBD2 (5 bases). Trimming took off 0 bases at V and 2 bases at J, with 17 bases between the two ends. The CDR3 is 17 amino acids. Germline assignment: CDR1 MNHEY and CDR2 SVGEGT. CDR3 sequence: CASSYSILKDFTYEQYF. The CDR3, as DNA: TGTGCCAGCAGTTACTCGATCCTTAAGGACTTCACCTACGAGCAGTACTTC.